This is a list of T cell receptor beta chains from one sample in a study of neurological immune-mediated disorders. One entry per CDR3 protein results from TCRdb running MiXCR on the 5' RACE reads. The sample lists 25,000 to 35,000 distinct CDR3 sequences; about a sixth were seen once. The specimen sequenced was CD4+ T cells from blood. The receptors here all came from a female donor with HTLV-1-associated myelopathy (HAM/TSP). Each CDR3 is given with its conserved first and last residue. A D gene is named only where the DNA matches it firmly. Expanded clones get a size class; other rows say once, few or many, or leave the size out.

J gene | D gene | clone size | V gene | CDR3 protein | CDR3 DNA
TRBJ2-7 | TRBD2 | many | TRBV7-2 | CASSSSGRGYEQYF | TGTGCCAGCAGCAGTAGCGGGAGGGGGTACGAGCAGTACTTC
TRBJ2-2 | - | many | TRBV10-3 | CAISEGPTTGELFF | TGTGCCATCAGTGAGGGACCAACCACCGGGGAGCTGTTTTTT
TRBJ1-2 | TRBD1 | many | TRBV19 | CASNPTGGAGGYTF | TGTGCCAGTAACCCGACAGGGGGCGCGGGCGGCTACACCTTC
TRBJ2-3 | - | many | TRBV5-1 | CASSSAPGDPTDTQYF | TGCGCCAGCAGCTCCGCCCCGGGGGACCCCACAGATACGCAGTATTTT
TRBJ2-2 | - | medium-sized | TRBV10-3 | CAISADSGAAGELFF | TGTGCCATCAGTGCCGACTCTGGCGCAGCCGGGGAGCTGTTTTTT
TRBJ2-1 | TRBD2 | - | TRBV20-1 | CSARDFWGGYNEQFF | TGCAGTGCTAGAGATTTTTGGGGGGGGTACAATGAGCAGTTCTTC
TRBJ2-3 | TRBD1 | many | TRBV5-5 | CASRDTGGADTQYF | TGTGCCAGCAGAGACACAGGGGGCGCGGATACGCAGTATTTT
TRBJ2-7 | TRBD1 | many | TRBV12-3/TRBV12-4 | CASSLRQGAREQYF | TGTGCCAGCAGTTTAAGGCAGGGGGCTAGGGAGCAGTACTTC
TRBJ1-5 | TRBD1 | many | TRBV29-1 | CSAQQGNSNQPQHF | TGCAGCGCTCAACAGGGGAACAGCAATCAGCCCCAGCATTTT
TRBJ2-2 | TRBD1 | many | TRBV11-2 | CASSSKARDRNTGELFF | TGTGCCAGCAGCTCCAAGGCTCGGGACAGAAACACCGGGGAGCTGTTTTTT
TRBJ2-7 | TRBD2 | many | TRBV10-3 | CAISESSGSSYEQYF | TGTGCCATCAGTGAGTCGAGCGGGAGTTCGTACGAGCAGTACTTC
TRBJ2-3 | TRBD1 | medium-sized | TRBV28 | CASYPQGRADTQYF | TGTGCCAGCTATCCACAGGGGCGAGCTGATACGCAGTATTTT
TRBJ2-5 | TRBD2 | many | TRBV28 | CASRASTSVAETQYF | TGTGCCAGCAGGGCCTCCACTAGCGTCGCAGAGACCCAGTACTTC
TRBJ2-3 | TRBD2 | many | TRBV20-1 | CSAPTSAGTDTQYF | TGCAGTGCTCCGACTAGCGCCGGCACAGATACGCAGTATTTT
TRBJ2-7 | TRBD1 | many | TRBV28 | CASSPTGEYEQYF | TGTGCCAGCAGCCCGACAGGGGAGTACGAGCAGTACTTC
TRBJ1-4 | - | many | TRBV20-1 | CSASLTDEKLFF | TGCAGTGCTTCTCTGACGGATGAAAAACTGTTTTTT
TRBJ1-2 | - | many | TRBV7-2 | CASSSPNYGYTF | TGTGCCAGCAGCTCCCCCAACTATGGCTACACCTTC
TRBJ2-7 | - | many | TRBV20-1 | CSAIPVQGGSYEQYF | TGCAGTGCTATTCCCGTGCAGGGGGGCTCCTACGAGCAGTACTTC
TRBJ1-2 | - | - | TRBV11-3 | CASSFKPQTDGYTF | TGTGCCAGCAGCTTTAAACCGCAAACCGATGGCTACACCTTC
TRBJ1-5 | - | many | TRBV2 | CASILPWTDRNQPQHF | TGTGCCAGCATCCTGCCGTGGACGGACCGCAATCAGCCCCAGCATTTT
TRBJ2-3 | - | many | TRBV12-3/TRBV12-4 | CASSWSGDTQYF | TGTGCCAGCAGCTGGAGCGGAGATACGCAGTATTTT
TRBJ2-7 | TRBD2 | many | TRBV7-3 | CASSLAGVSYEQYF | TGTGCCAGCAGCTTAGCGGGGGTTTCCTACGAGCAGTACTTC
TRBJ2-5 | - | many | TRBV6-5 | CASSYSGYQETQYF | TGTGCCAGCAGTTACTCGGGCTACCAAGAGACCCAGTACTTC
TRBJ2-1 | - | many | TRBV9 | CASSVVDGNYNEQFF | TGTGCCAGCAGCGTAGTGGACGGTAACTACAATGAGCAGTTCTTC
TRBJ1-6 | - | many | TRBV28 | CASSLGADFTYNSPLHF | TGTGCCAGCAGTTTAGGGGCGGACTTTACCTATAATTCACCCCTCCACTTT
TRBJ1-1 | - | many | TRBV7-2 | CASSLRYTEAFF | TGTGCCAGCAGCTTAAGATACACTGAAGCTTTCTTT
TRBJ2-5 | - | medium-sized | TRBV5-1 | CASSLEETQYF | TGCGCCAGCAGCTTGGAAGAGACCCAGTACTTC
TRBJ2-1 | TRBD1 | - | TRBV5-1 | CASAGQGGNEQFF | TGCGCCAGCGCTGGACAGGGGGGAAATGAGCAGTTCTTC
TRBJ1-5 | - | - | TRBV5-1 | CASSFYICSVKVRGKQPQHF | -
TRBJ2-7 | - | many | TRBV5-1 | CASSSTADSRHEQYF | TGCGCCAGCAGCTCGACCGCTGACAGTCGCCACGAGCAGTACTTC
TRBJ2-4 | TRBD2 | many | TRBV20-1 | CSAYRGENIQYF | TGCAGTGCTTATCGGGGGGAAAACATTCAGTACTTC
TRBJ2-5 | - | many | TRBV3-1 | CASGPGTETQYF | TGTGCCAGCGGGCCGGGGACGGAGACCCAGTACTTC
TRBJ2-1 | - | many | TRBV5-1 | CASSQTGPYNEQFF | TGCGCCAGCAGCCAGACAGGACCCTACAATGAGCAGTTCTTC
TRBJ2-1 | - | many | TRBV6-2/TRBV6-3 | CASRPDWADEQFF | TGTGCCAGCAGACCCGATTGGGCCGATGAGCAGTTCTTC
TRBJ1-1 | - | medium-sized | TRBV5-1 | CASSLQRNTEAFF | TGCGCCAGCAGCCTACAGCGGAACACTGAAGCTTTCTTT
TRBJ2-3 | - | many | TRBV5-1 | CASSPGTDTQYF | TGCGCCAGCAGCCCCGGCACAGATACGCAGTATTTT
TRBJ2-5 | TRBD2 | - | TRBV12-3/TRBV12-4 | CASARGQETQYF | TGTGCCAGCGCGCGGGGGCAAGAGACCCAGTACTTC
TRBJ2-2 | TRBD1 | - | TRBV11-2 | CASSRSGTGTGELFF | TGTGCCAGCAGCCGGAGCGGGACAGGGACCGGGGAGCTGTTTTTT
TRBJ1-5 | - | many | TRBV5-1 | CASSIDGNQPQHF | TGCGCCAGCAGCATAGATGGCAATCAGCCCCAGCATTTT
TRBJ2-3 | TRBD2 | many | TRBV20-1 | CSAHPGLARDTQYF | TGCAGTGCCCATCCGGGACTAGCACGAGATACGCAGTATTTT
TRBJ2-1 | - | many | TRBV20-1 | CSASIGAWEQFF | TGCAGCGCTAGTATAGGAGCTTGGGAGCAGTTCTTC
TRBJ2-1 | TRBD2 | - | TRBV20-1 | CSATYSIAGDHNEQFF | TGCAGTGCTACTTACTCTATAGCGGGAGATCACAATGAGCAGTTCTTC
TRBJ1-4 | - | many | TRBV20-1 | CSAREPTNEKLFF | TGCAGTGCTAGAGAACCAACTAATGAAAAACTGTTTTTT
TRBJ2-3 | TRBD2 | many | TRBV5-1 | CASSLGLAADTQYF | TGCGCCAGCAGCCTAGGACTAGCTGCAGATACGCAGTATTTT
TRBJ2-1 | TRBD2 | many | TRBV6-2/TRBV6-3 | CASSYSPPSGIYNEQFF | TGTGCCAGCAGTTACTCGCCCCCTAGCGGGATCTACAATGAGCAGTTCTTC
TRBJ2-7 | - | - | TRBV7-2 | CASSHGSYEQYF | TGTGCCAGCAGCCACGGATCCTACGAGCAGTACTTC
TRBJ2-7 | TRBD1 | - | TRBV7-9 | CANSFTGATHEQYF | TGTGCCAACAGCTTCACAGGGGCAACCCACGAGCAGTACTTC
TRBJ2-1 | TRBD2 | many | TRBV24-1 | CATGTSGLYNEQFF | TGTGCCACCGGGACTAGCGGGCTCTACAATGAGCAGTTCTTC